This is a list of T cell receptor beta chains from one sample in a study of beta chain features in type 1 diabetes. Sequencing used immunoSEQ multiplex PCR; TCRdb keeps in-frame clones, though not all of them. The sample shows about 150,000 clones, around 8% of them seen only once. Sequencing was done on a sample of central memory CD4+ T cells from blood. Source of these receptors: a man in his late teens or twenties in good health. Each CDR3 is given with its conserved first and last residue. The D gene is left open where the match is weak. Clone size appears in some rows only: once, few, many, or a class for an expanded clone.

>TRBV13|many|-|TRBJ2-7
TGTGCCAGCACCTGGGGGGGGGCGGGTGAGCAGTACTTC
CASTWGGAGEQYF
>TRBV15|-|TRBD1|TRBJ2-5
TGTGCCACCAGCAGGGAACGGGACAGGGTTATCGGGACCCAGTACTTC
CATSRERDRVIGTQYF
>TRBV9|-|TRBD2|TRBJ2-2
TGTGCCAGCAGCGTAGAGGAGCTAGCGGGGGGCATCACCGGGGAGCTGTTTTTT
CASSVEELAGGITGELFF
>TRBV5-6|-|-|TRBJ2-7
TGTGCCAGCAGCTTCGGCAGGGTTGGCTACGAGCAGTACTTC
CASSFGRVGYEQYF
>TRBV28|few|TRBD1|TRBJ2-7
TGTGCCAGCAGGGAGGACAGGCCGGGTCAATACGAGCAGTACTTC
CASREDRPGQYEQYF
>TRBV18|few|-|TRBJ1-3
TGTGCCAGCTCACAAGAGAGGTCTGGAAACACCATATATTTT
CASSQERSGNTIYF
>TRBV14|-|-|TRBJ1-1
TGTGCCAGCAGCCAATTCGGGACCGGGGGCACTGAAGCTTTCTTT
CASSQFGTGGTEAFF
>TRBV4-2|few|TRBD1|TRBJ2-7
TGTGCCAGCAGCCAAGTCCAAGGACAGGGGGGGTACGAGCAGTACTTC
CASSQVQGQGGYEQYF
>TRBV1|few|-|TRBJ2-7
TGCACCAGCAGCCAATTGACTAGCGGGGACTACGAGCAGTACTTC
CTSSQLTSGDYEQYF
>TRBV2|few|-|TRBJ2-1
TGTGCCAGCAGCATAGATCCCGCGAGCTCCTACAATGAGCAGTTCTTC
CASSIDPASSYNEQFF
>TRBV9|few|-|TRBJ2-5
TGTGCCAGCAGCGCAACCCCGGGACAACAAGAGACCCAGTACTTC
CASSATPGQQETQYF
>TRBV7-9|-|-|TRBJ1-1
TGTGCCAGCAGCTTAGAACAGGGACGGGAAACTGAAGCTTTCTTT
CASSLEQGRETEAFF
>TRBV7-3|few|TRBD1|TRBJ1-1
TGTGCCAGCAGCCTCGGACAGGGTCGTACTGAAGCTTTCTTT
CASSLGQGRTEAFF
>TRBV5-1|-|-|TRBJ1-2
TGCGCCAGCAGCTTGGGACAAATAGCTAACTATGGCTACACCTTC
CASSLGQIANYGYTF
>TRBV5-1|few|TRBD1|TRBJ1-6
TGCGCCAGCAGCCACGGACAGGTTGGGTCACCCCTCCACTTT
CASSHGQVGSPLHF
>TRBV14|-|TRBD2|TRBJ2-7
TGTGCCAGCAGCCAAGCACATGGGCCGCGGGAGTATTTCGCCTACGAGCAGTACTTC
CASSQAHGPREYFAYEQYF
>TRBV7-2|few|TRBD1|TRBJ2-7
TGTGCCAGCAGCTCGGGACAGGGGGCCCGAGAGCAGTACTTC
CASSSGQGAREQYF
>TRBV5-1|-|TRBD1|TRBJ1-2
TGCGCCAGCAGCACCACGACAGGGAACTATGGCTACACCTTC
CASSTTTGNYGYTF
>TRBV28|many|TRBD1|TRBJ2-1
TGTGCCAGCAGTTTCGGGACAGGGGATGAGCAGTTCTTC
CASSFGTGDEQFF
>TRBV28|few|-|TRBJ1-3
TGTGCCAGCAGTTCCGGGAGTTTAATTGGAAACACCATATATTTT
CASSSGSLIGNTIYF